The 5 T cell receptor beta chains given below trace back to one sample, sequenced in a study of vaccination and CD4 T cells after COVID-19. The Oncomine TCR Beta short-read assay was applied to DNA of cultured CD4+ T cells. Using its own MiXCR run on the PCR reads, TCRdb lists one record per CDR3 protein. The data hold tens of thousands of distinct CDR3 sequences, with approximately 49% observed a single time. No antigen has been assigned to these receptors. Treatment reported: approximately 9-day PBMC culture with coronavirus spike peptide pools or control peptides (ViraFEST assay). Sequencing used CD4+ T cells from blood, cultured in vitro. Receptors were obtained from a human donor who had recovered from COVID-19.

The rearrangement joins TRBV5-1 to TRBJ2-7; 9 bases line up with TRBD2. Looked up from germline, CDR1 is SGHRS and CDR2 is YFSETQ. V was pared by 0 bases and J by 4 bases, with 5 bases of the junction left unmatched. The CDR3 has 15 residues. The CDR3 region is CASSLAAGGPYEQYF. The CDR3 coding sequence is TGCGCCAGCAGCTTGGCGGCGGGAGGGCCTTACGAGCAGTACTTC. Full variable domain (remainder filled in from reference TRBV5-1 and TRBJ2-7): KAGVTQTPRYLIKTRGQQVTLSCSPISGHRSVSWYQQTPGQGLQFLFEYFSETQRNKGNFPGRFSGRQFSNSRSEMNVSTLELGDSALYLCASSLAAGGPYEQYFGPGTRLTVT.

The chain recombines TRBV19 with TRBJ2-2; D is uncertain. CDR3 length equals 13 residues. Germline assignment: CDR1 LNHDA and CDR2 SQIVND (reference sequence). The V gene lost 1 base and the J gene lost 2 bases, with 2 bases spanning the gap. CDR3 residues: CASSIGNTGELFF. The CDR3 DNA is TGTGCCAGTAGTATAGGAAACACCGGGGAGCTGTTTTTT.

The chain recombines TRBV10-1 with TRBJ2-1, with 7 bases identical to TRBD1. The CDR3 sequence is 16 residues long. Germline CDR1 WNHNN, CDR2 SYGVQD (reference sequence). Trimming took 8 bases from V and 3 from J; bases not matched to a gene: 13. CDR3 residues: CASFLPGTDVYNEQFF. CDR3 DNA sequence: TGCGCCAGCTTCCTCCCCGGGACAGACGTCTACAATGAGCAGTTCTTC.

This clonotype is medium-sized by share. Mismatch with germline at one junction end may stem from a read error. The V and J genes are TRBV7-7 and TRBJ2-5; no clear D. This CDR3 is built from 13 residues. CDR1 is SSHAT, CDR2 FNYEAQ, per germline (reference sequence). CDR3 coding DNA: TGTGCTAGCAGCTTTGGGCTGCAAGAGACCCAGTACTTC. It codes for CASSFGLQETQYF.

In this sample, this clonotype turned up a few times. CDR3 DNA sequence: TGTGCCAGCAGCTTTCGACAGGGGGTTTGGTCACCCCTCCACTTT. As protein: CASSFRQGVWSPLHF. The rearrangement uses TRBV11-2 and TRBJ1-6; 9 nucleotides match TRBD1. The V gene end was trimmed by 3 bases and the J gene end by 10 bases; junction bases not matched to a gene: 7. This CDR3 has 15 residues. From germline, CDR1 is SGHAT and CDR2 FQNNGV.